This T cell receptor (beta chain) was identified during a study of blood T cell repertoires in COVID-19. Study summary: There were acute and convalescent COVID-19 samples, and they came from the United States, Italy and Spain. Nucleic acid was either cDNA or gDNA, and it came from T cells, B-cell-depleted T cells, or PBMCs.

As processed by the authors: How many nucleated cells were present was estimated from reference gene primer amplification. The data were produced by immunoSEQ multiplex PCR, yet TCRdb's version contains in-frame clones alone and is incomplete. V and J calls and clone size are those listed in that table; D and trimming were worked out from the DNA. The data show over 200,000 clones, around 79% seen once. The ends lost 5 bases at V and 8 bases at J; junction bases unmatched: 9. Per germline, CDR1 SGHTA and CDR2 FQGNSA. This CDR3 contains 16 residues. V usage is TRBV7-2 and J usage is TRBJ2-2, with TRBD2 identical over 12 bases. Sequenced: peripheral blood. This TCR was recovered from a woman older than 75 with acute or convalescent COVID-19. The CDR3 spells CASSPQLAGGPGELFF. DNA for the CDR3: TGTGCCAGCAGCCCCCAGCTAGCGGGGGGGCCGGGGGAGCTGTTTTTT.